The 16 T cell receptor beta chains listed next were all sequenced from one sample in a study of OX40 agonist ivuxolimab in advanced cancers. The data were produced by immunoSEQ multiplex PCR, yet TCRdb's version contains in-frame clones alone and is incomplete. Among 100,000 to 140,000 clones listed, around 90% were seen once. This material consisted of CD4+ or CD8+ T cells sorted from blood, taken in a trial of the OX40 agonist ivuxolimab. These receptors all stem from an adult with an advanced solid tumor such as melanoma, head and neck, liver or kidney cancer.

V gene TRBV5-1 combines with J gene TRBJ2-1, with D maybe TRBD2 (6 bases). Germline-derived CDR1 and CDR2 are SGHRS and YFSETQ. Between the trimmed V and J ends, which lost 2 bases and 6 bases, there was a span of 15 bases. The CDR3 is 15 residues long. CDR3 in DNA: TGCGCCAGCAGCTTACTAGCTCTCTCCCTCAATGAGCAGTTCTTC. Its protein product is CASSLLALSLNEQFF.

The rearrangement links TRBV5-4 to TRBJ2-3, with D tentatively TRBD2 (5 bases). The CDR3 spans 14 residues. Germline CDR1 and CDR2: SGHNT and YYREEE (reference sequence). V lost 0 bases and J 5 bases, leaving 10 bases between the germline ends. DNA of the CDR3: TGTGCCAGCAGCTTGGCCGGGGTGGGAGATACGCAGTATTTT. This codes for CASSLAGVGDTQYF.

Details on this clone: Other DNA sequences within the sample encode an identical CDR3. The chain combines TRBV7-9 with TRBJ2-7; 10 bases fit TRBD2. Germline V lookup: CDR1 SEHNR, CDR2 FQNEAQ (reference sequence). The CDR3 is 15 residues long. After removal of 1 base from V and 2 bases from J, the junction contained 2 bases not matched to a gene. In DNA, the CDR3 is TGTGCCAGCAGCTTAGAAGCGGGAGGGCCCTACGAGCAGTACTTC. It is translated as CASSLEAGGPYEQYF.

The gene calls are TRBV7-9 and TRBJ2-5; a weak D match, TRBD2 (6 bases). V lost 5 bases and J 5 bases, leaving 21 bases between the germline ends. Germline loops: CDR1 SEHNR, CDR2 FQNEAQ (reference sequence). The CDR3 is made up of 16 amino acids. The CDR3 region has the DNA TGTGCCAGCAGCCCCCAGACGGGAGAGGGCTGGGAGACCCAGTACTTC. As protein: CASSPQTGEGWETQYF.

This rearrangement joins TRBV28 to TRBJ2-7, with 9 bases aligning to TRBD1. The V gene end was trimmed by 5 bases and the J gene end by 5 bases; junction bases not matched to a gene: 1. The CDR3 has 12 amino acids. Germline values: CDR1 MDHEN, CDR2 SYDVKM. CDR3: CASSGQGNEQYF. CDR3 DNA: TGTGCCAGCAGTGGACAGGGGAACGAGCAGTACTTC.

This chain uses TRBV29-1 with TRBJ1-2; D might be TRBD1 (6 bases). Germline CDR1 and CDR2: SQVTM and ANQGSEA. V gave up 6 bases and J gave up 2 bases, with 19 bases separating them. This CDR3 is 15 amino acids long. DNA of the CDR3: TGCAGCGTCAGGGGACCCAATCGGGAGAACTATGGCTACACCTTC. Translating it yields CSVRGPNRENYGYTF.

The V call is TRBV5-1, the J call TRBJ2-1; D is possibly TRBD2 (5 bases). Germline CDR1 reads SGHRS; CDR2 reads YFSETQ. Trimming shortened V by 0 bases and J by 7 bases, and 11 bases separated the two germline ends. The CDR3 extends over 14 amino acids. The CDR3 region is CASSLVVAQNEQFF. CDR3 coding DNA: TGCGCCAGCAGCTTGGTGGTAGCGCAGAATGAGCAGTTCTTC.

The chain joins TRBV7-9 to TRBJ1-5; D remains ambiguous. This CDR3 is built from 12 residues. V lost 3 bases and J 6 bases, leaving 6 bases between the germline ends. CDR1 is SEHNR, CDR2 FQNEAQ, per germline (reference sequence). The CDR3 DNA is TGTGCCAGCAGCTTTTCGGGTCAGCCCCAGCATTTT. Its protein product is CASSFSGQPQHF.

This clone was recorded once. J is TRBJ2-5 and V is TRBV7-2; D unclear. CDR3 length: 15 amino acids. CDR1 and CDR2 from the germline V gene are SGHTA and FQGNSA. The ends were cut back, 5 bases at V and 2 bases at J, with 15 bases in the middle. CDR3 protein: CASSPGPTKQETQYF. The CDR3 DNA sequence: TGTGCCAGCAGCCCCGGTCCAACGAAACAAGAGACCCAGTACTTC.

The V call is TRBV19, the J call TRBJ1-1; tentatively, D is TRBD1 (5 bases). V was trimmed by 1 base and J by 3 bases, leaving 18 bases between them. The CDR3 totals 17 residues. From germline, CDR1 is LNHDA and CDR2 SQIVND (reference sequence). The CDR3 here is CASSIAPEGLGHTEAFF. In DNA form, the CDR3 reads TGTGCCAGTAGTATAGCCCCAGAGGGGCTGGGACACACTGAAGCTTTCTTT.

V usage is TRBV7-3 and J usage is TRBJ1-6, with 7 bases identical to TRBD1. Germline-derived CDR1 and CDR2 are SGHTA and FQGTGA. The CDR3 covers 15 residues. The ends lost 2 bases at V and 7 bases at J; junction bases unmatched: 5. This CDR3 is CASSLGGGGNSPLHF. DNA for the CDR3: TGTGCCAGCAGCTTAGGAGGGGGCGGAAATTCACCCCTCCACTTT.

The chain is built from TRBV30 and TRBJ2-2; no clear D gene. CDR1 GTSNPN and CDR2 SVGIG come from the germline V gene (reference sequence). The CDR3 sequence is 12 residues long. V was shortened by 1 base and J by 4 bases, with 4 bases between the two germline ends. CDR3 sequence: CAWSAGTGELFF. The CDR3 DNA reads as TGTGCCTGGAGTGCGGGCACCGGGGAGCTGTTTTTT.

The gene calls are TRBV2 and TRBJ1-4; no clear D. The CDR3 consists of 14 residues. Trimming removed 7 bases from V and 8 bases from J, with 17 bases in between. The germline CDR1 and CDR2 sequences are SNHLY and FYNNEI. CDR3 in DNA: TGTGCCAGCACTAGCCGCAGGTCGGTGGAAAAACTGTTTTTT. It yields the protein CASTSRRSVEKLFF.

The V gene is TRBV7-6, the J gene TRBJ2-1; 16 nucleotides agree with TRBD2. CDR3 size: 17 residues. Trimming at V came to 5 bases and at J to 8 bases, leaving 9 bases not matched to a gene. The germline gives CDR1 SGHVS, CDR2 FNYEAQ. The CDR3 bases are TGTGCCAGCAGCGTCTCCGGGACTAGCGGGAGGGGCTATGAGCAGTTCTTC. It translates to CASSVSGTSGRGYEQFF.

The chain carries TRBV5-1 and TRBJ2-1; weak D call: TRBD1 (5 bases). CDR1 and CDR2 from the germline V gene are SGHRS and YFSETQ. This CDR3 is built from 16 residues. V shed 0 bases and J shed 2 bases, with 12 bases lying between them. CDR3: CASSLGQLITYNEQFF. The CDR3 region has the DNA TGCGCCAGCAGCTTGGGACAGCTAATTACCTACAATGAGCAGTTCTTC.

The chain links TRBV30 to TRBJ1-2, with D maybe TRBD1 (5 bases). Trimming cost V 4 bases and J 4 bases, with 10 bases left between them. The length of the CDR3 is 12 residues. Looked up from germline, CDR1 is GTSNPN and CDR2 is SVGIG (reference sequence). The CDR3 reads CAWTGGIYGYTF. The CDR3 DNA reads TGTGCCTGGACCGGGGGGATCTATGGCTACACCTTC.